Below, 23 T cell receptor beta chains from the same sample are listed, as sequenced in a study of blood T cell repertoires in COVID-19. Assay: immunoSEQ multiplex PCR; the TCRdb copy retains only in-frame clones and omits some. Of approximately 96,000 clones detected, approximately 91% appear once; the ten largest clones hold roughly 1.7%. Sequences were obtained from peripheral blood. The receptors were gathered from a man aged 55 to 70 with acute or convalescent COVID-19.

The CDR3 protein is CASQKSGYEQYF. Written as DNA, the CDR3 is TGTGCCAGCCAAAAGTCGGGTTACGAGCAGTACTTC. The chain combines TRBV28 with TRBJ2-7; D not certain. Germline CDR1 MDHEN, CDR2 SYDVKM. There are 12 residues in the CDR3. V was trimmed by 8 bases and J by 4 bases, leaving 12 bases between them.

The rearrangement uses TRBV11-3 and TRBJ2-7; possible D gene TRBD2, 7 bases. Per germline, CDR1 SGHNT and CDR2 YENEEA. This CDR3 is 15 amino acids long. V lost 7 bases and J lost 0, with 16 bases in between. The CDR3 loop reads CASNRGGDNSYEQYF. The CDR3 DNA follows: TGTGCCAGCAACCGAGGGGGGGACAACTCCTACGAGCAGTACTTC.

This sequence joins TRBV7-9 and TRBJ1-1; TRBD1 matches at 7 bases. The germline V gene encodes CDR1 SEHNR and CDR2 FQNEAQ (reference sequence). J was trimmed by 7 bases and V by 5 bases; bases with no gene match: 1. This CDR3 spans 11 amino acids. CDR3 nucleotides: TGTGCCAGCAGCCAGGGGGGTGAAGCTTTCTTT. This encodes CASSQGGEAFF. The full variable domain, rest sourced from reference TRBV7-9 and TRBJ1-1, is DTGVSQNPRHKITKRGQNVTFRCDPISEHNRLYWYRQTLGQGPEFLTYFQNEAQLEKSRLLSDRFSAERPKGSFSTLEIQRTEQGDSAMYLCASSQGGEAFFGQGTRLTVV.

CDR3 sequence reads: CASSALRDRGTYEQYF. The CDR3 DNA is TGTGCCAGTAGTGCCCTCCGGGACAGGGGAACCTACGAGCAGTACTTC. This chain uses TRBV19 with TRBJ2-7, with TRBD1 identical over 10 bases. The length of the CDR3 is 16 residues. J was trimmed by 2 bases and V by 5 bases; bases with no gene match: 9. CDR1 is LNHDA, CDR2 SQIVND, per germline (reference sequence).

DNA for the CDR3: TGTGCCAGCAGCCCGGGTGGTTGGGCCGGGGAGCTGTTTTTT. This sequence encodes CASSPGGWAGELFF. The chain has TRBV11-3 and TRBJ2-2; D gene uncertain. Per germline, CDR1 SGHNT and CDR2 YENEEA. The CDR3 runs to 14 residues. Trimming shortened V by 5 bases and J by 6 bases, and 13 bases separated the two germline ends.

The CDR3 loop reads CASSLTPGQVQETQYF. CDR3 coding DNA: TGTGCCAGCAGCTTGACTCCCGGACAGGTCCAAGAGACCCAGTACTTC. V usage is TRBV5-4 and J usage is TRBJ2-5, with 7 bases lining up with TRBD1. Looked up from germline, CDR1 is SGHNT and CDR2 is YYREEE (reference sequence). The CDR3 loop spans 16 amino acids. With V trimmed by 1 base and J by 1 base, 7 bases remained unmatched.

The chain employs TRBV3-1 (or the pseudogene TRBV3-2) and TRBJ2-2; possible D gene TRBD2, 5 bases. Trimming stripped 2 bases from V and 6 bases from J, with 16 bases between. The germline V gene has CDR1 LGHDT and CDR2 YNNKEL (reference sequence). CDR3 length: 16 residues. CDR3 protein: CASSQTPGSHPGELFF. The CDR3 region has the DNA TGTGCCAGCAGCCAAACCCCGGGATCCCACCCCGGGGAGCTGTTTTTT.

V is TRBV5-4 and J is TRBJ2-6, with 10 bases that match TRBD2. Per germline, CDR1 SGHNT and CDR2 YYREEE (reference sequence). This CDR3 spans 18 amino acids. V shed 0 bases and J 2 bases; nucleotides not matched to a gene: 5. The CDR3 spells CASSLAIAGGTGANVLTF. The CDR3 nucleotides read TGTGCCAGCAGCTTGGCGATAGCGGGAGGCACTGGGGCCAACGTCCTGACTTTC. Drawing the rest from reference TRBV5-4 and TRBJ2-6, the complete variable domain is ETGVTQSPTHLIKTRGQQVTLRCSSQSGHNTVSWYQQALGQGPQFIFQYYREEENGRGNFPPRFSGLQFPNYSSELNVNALELDDSALYLCASSLAIAGGTGANVLTFGAGSRLTVL.

This clone turned up a few times. V is TRBV12-3 or TRBV12-4 and J is TRBJ1-5; D gene uncertain. V was cut by 3 bases and J by 5 bases, with 5 bases left in between. The CDR3 has 12 amino acids. Here the CDR3 DNA reads TGTGCCAGCAGTTTGTTAGATCAGCCCCAGCATTTT. It codes for CASSLLDQPQHF.

This chain links TRBV5-1 with TRBJ1-4; 7 nucleotides agree with TRBD1. This CDR3 region has 14 residues. V lost 4 bases, J lost 7 bases, and 7 bases stayed unmatched. Germline CDR1 reads SGHRS; CDR2 reads YFSETQ. CDR3 coding DNA: TGCGCCAGCAGCCAGGGGGTCTCAGGTGAAAAACTGTTTTTT. Its protein is CASSQGVSGEKLFF.

This chain links TRBV9 with TRBJ1-1; possible D gene TRBD1, 5 bases. Germline V lookup: CDR1 SGDLS, CDR2 YYNGEE. Trimming pared 3 bases from V and 4 bases from J, leaving 13 bases between. This CDR3 is built from 14 residues. The CDR3 DNA reads as TGTGCCAGCAGCGCCCTAGGGGTGCCCACTGAAGCTTTCTTT. Translated: CASSALGVPTEAFF.

The chain recombines TRBV7-3 with TRBJ2-7; tentative D call: TRBD2 (6 bases). V lost 5 bases and J 5 bases, leaving 13 bases between the germline ends. There are 13 residues in the CDR3. Germline CDR1 reads SGHTA; CDR2 reads FQGTGA. The CDR3 DNA is TGTGCCAGCAGCCCCAAGCGGGCGGACGAGCAGTACTTC. Its translation: CASSPKRADEQYF.

The genes are TRBV11-3 and TRBJ2-7; no reliable D call. The germline CDR1 and CDR2 sequences are SGHNT and YENEEA. The CDR3 extends over 15 amino acids. V lost 4 bases to trimming and J lost 0 bases, with 13 bases between them. CDR3 sequence (DNA): TGTGCCAGCAGCTCCCGAGGCAGCATCTCCTACGAGCAGTACTTC. Residues: CASSSRGSISYEQYF. The variable domain in full, completed from reference TRBV11-3 and TRBJ2-7, reads EAGVVQSPRYKIIEKKQPVAFWCNPISGHNTLYWYLQNLGQGPELLIRYENEEAVDDSQLPKDRFSAERLKGVDSTLKIQPAELGDSAVYLCASSSRGSISYEQYFGPGTRLTVT.

The chain combines TRBV2 with TRBJ2-7, with D uncertain. The CDR3 is made up of 10 amino acids. Germline V gene sequence: CDR1 SNHLY, CDR2 FYNNEI. Trimming removed 11 bases at V and 6 bases at J, with 11 bases between. CDR3 amino acids: CASSGPEQYF. CDR3 bases: TGTGCCTCCTCGGGTCCCGAGCAGTACTTC.

As for this clone: This sample also contains other DNA sequences that code for the same CDR3. The rearrangement links TRBV27 to TRBJ2-7, with TRBD1 matching 9 bases. CDR1 is MNHEY, CDR2 SMNVEV, per germline (reference sequence). The CDR3 is made up of 13 amino acids. The ends lost 5 bases at V and 4 bases at J; junction bases unmatched: 3. The CDR3: CASSPGTGYEQYF. Written as DNA, the CDR3 is TGTGCCAGCAGTCCCGGGACAGGGTACGAGCAGTACTTC.

The CDR3, as DNA: TGTGCCAGCAGTTACTTGGCGGGAGGTATATACAATGAGCAGTTCTTC. Amino acid sequence: CASSYLAGGIYNEQFF. The J gene is TRBJ2-1, the V gene TRBV6-2 or TRBV6-3, with 8 bases that match TRBD2. CDR1 and CDR2 from the germline V gene are MNHEY and SVGEGT. CDR3 length equals 16 residues. The V gene end was trimmed by 1 base and the J gene end by 4 bases; junction bases not matched to a gene: 6.

The rearrangement uses TRBV10-2 and TRBJ2-5; 10 bases map to TRBD2. After removal of 2 bases from V and 4 bases from J, the junction contained 4 bases not matched to a gene. Germline V gene sequence: CDR1 WSHSY, CDR2 SAAADI. CDR3 length: 15 amino acids. In nucleotides, the CDR3 is TGCGCCAGCAGTGAGGCTAGCGGGAGAGGAGAGACCCAGTACTTC. Its protein is CASSEASGRGETQYF.

This chain links TRBV9 with TRBJ1-4, with 10 bases that match TRBD1. The CDR3 covers 15 residues. V was pared by 0 bases and J by 4 bases, with 0 bases of the junction left unmatched. Germline assignment: CDR1 SGDLS and CDR2 YYNGEE. The CDR3 nucleotides are TGTGCCAGCAGCGTAGGGACAGGGGGTAATGAAAAACTGTTTTTT. It is translated as CASSVGTGGNEKLFF.

The V call is TRBV25-1, the J call TRBJ1-4; the D gene is possibly TRBD1 (6 bases). Between the trimmed V and J ends, which lost 1 base and 7 bases, there was a span of 10 bases. The V gene's germline CDR1 is MGHDK and CDR2 SYGVNS. CDR3 length: 14 amino acids. The CDR3 nucleotides are TGTGCCAGCAGTGAATTCGGGGGGGCTGAAAAACTGTTTTTT. This codes for CASSEFGGAEKLFF. The entire variable domain, with the rest obtained from reference TRBV25-1 and TRBJ1-4, is as follows: EADIYQTPRYLVIGTGKKITLECSQTMGHDKMYWYQQDPGMELHLIHYSYGVNSTEKGDLSSESTVSRIRTEHFPLTLESARPSHTSQYLCASSEFGGAEKLFFGSGTQLSVL.

J is TRBJ2-7 and V is TRBV10-3; a possible D gene is TRBD2 (6 bases). This CDR3 has 15 amino acids. CDR1 ENHRY and CDR2 SYGVKD come from the germline V gene. Between the trimmed V and J ends, which lost 0 bases and 7 bases, there was a span of 16 bases. CDR3 region: CAISESSGVLGEQYF. The CDR3 bases are TGTGCCATCAGTGAGTCTTCGGGGGTTTTGGGGGAGCAGTACTTC.

V gene TRBV25-1 combines with J gene TRBJ1-1; 11 bases align to TRBD1. CDR1 and CDR2 from the germline V gene are MGHDK and SYGVNS. This CDR3 region has 16 residues. The junction had 8 bases not matched to a gene; V was cut back by 4 bases and J by 4 bases. The CDR3 DNA is TGTGCCAGCAGTGGGGGATCCGGGACAGGGGGCACTGAAGCTTTCTTT. Protein: CASSGGSGTGGTEAFF.

The rearrangement uses TRBV9 and TRBJ1-4, with D perhaps matching TRBD1 (5 bases). This CDR3 comprises 16 residues. Germline CDR1 reads SGDLS; CDR2 reads YYNGEE. Trimming stripped 4 bases from V and 7 bases from J, with 20 bases between. In DNA, the CDR3 is TGTGCCAGCAGCCCAGTGAGTTCGGGGGGGGGTGAAAAACTGTTTTTT. Its protein product is CASSPVSSGGGEKLFF.

This sequence joins TRBV28 and TRBJ1-6; 8 bases match TRBD1. The germline gives CDR1 MDHEN, CDR2 SYDVKM. The ends lost 7 bases at V and 8 bases at J; junction bases unmatched: 4. CDR3 length equals 13 residues. The CDR3 DNA reads as TGTGCCAGCAAGGGACAGGACCATTCACCCCTCCACTTT. Protein: CASKGQDHSPLHF. Together with reference TRBV28 and TRBJ1-6, the CDR3 gives the full variable domain: DVKVTQSSRYLVKRTGEKVFLECVQDMDHENMFWYRQDPGLGLRLIYFSYDVKMKEKGDIPEGYSVSREKKERFSLILESASTNQTSMYLCASKGQDHSPLHFGNGTRLTVT.